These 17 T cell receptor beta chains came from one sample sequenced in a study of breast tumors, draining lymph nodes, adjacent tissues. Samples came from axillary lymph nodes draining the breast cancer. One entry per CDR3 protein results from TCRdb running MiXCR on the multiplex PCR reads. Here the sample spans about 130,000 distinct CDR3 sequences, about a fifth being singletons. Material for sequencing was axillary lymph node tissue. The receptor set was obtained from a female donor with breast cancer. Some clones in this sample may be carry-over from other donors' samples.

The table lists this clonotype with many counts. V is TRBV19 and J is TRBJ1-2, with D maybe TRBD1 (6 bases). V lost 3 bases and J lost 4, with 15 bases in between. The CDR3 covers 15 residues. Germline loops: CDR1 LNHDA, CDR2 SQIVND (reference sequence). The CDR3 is CASSIGMGASYGYTF. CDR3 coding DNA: TGTGCCAGTAGTATCGGAATGGGGGCCAGCTATGGCTACACCTTC.

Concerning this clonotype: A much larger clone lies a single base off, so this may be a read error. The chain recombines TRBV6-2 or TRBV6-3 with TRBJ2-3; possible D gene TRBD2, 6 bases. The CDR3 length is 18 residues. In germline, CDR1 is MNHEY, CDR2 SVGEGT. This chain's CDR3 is CVSSYRPLMGGVTDTQYF. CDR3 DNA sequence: TGTGTCAGCAGTTACCGCCCCTTAATGGGGGGAGTCACAGATACGCAGTATTTT.

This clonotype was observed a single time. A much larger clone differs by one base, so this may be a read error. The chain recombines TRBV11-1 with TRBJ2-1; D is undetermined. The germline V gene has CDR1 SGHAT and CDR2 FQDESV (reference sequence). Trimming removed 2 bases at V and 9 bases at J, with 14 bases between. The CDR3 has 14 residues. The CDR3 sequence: CASSLTQAWGEQFF. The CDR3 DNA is TGTGCCAGCAGCTTAACGCAGGCCTGGGGTGAGCAGTTCTTC.

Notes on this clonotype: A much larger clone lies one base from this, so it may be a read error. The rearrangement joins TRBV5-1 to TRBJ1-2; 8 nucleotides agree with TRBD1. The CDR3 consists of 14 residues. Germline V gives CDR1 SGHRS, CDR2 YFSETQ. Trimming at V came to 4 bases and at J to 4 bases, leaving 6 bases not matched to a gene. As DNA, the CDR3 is TGCGCCAGCAGCGCTACAGGGGGAGGCTATGGCTACACCTTC. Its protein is CASSATGGGYGYTF.

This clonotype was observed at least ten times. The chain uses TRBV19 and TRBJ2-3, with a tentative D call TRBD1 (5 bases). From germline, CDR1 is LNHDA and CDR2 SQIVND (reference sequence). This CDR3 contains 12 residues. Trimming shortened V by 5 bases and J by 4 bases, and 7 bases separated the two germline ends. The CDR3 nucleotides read TGTGCCAGTAGTCCAGGGTCAGATACGCAGTATTTT. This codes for CASSPGSDTQYF.

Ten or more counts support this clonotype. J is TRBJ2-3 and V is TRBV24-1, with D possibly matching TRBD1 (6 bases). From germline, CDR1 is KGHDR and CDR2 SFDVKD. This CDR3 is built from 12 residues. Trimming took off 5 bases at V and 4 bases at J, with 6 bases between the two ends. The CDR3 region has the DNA TGTGCCACCAGTGGGGGGCCAGATACGCAGTATTTT. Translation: CATSGGPDTQYF.

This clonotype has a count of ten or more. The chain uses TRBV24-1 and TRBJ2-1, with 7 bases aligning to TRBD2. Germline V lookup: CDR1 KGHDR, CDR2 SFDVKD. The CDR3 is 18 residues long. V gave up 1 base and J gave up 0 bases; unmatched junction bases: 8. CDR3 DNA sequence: TGTGCCACCAGTGATTTTAAGCGGGGAGGCCTCTCCTACAATGAGCAGTTCTTC. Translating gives CATSDFKRGGLSYNEQFF.

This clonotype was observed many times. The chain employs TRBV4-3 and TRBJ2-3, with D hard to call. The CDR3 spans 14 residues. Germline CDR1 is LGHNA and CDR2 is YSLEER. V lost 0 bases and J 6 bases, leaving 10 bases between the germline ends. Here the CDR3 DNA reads TGCGCCAGCAGCCAAGAATGGAGACGCGATACGCAGTATTTT. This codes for CASSQEWRRDTQYF.

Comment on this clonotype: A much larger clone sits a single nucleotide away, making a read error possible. CDR3 in amino acids: CAWSVKGSNQPQRF. CDR3 nucleotide sequence: TGTGCCTGGAGTGTAAAGGGGAGCAATCAGCCCCAGCGTTTT. The V gene is TRBV30, the J gene TRBJ1-5; tentatively, D is TRBD1 (5 bases). The germline CDR1 and CDR2 sequences are GTSNPN and SVGIG (reference sequence). CDR3 length equals 14 residues.

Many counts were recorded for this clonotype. CDR3 sequence (DNA): TGTGCCAGTCTTGAGCGGGGCTTATACGAGCAGTACTTC. Residues: CASLERGLYEQYF. The chain recombines TRBV28 with TRBJ2-7; 7 bases align to TRBD2. This CDR3 region has 13 residues. J was trimmed by 4 bases and V by 9 bases; bases with no gene match: 9. Germline V CDR1 and CDR2: MDHEN, SYDVKM.

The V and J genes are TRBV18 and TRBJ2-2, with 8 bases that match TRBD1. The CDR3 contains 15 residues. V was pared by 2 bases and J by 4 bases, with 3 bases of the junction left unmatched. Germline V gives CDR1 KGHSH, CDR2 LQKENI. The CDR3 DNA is TGTGCCAGCTCACCAACAGGGGGTAGCACCGGGGAGCTGTTTTTT. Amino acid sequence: CASSPTGGSTGELFF.

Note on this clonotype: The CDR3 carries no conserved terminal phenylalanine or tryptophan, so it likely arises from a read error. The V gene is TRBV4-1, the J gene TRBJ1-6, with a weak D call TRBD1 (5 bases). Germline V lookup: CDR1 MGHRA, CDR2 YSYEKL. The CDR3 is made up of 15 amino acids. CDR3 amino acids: CANSQGVGTSSPLHL. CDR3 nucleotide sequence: TGCGCCAACAGCCAAGGGGTAGGGACGAGTTCACCCCTCCACCTT.

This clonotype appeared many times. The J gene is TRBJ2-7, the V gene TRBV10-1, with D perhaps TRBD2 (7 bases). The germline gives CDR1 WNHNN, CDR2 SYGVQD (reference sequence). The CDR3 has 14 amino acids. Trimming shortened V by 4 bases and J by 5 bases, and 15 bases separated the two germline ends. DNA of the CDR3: TGCGCCAGCAGTGGAGGGGGAGGGTTCGACGAGCAGTACTTC. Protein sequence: CASSGGGGFDEQYF.

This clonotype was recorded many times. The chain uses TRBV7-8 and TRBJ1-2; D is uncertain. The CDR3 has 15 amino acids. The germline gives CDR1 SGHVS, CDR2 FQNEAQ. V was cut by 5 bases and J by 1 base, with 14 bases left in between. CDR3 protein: CASSLTPYDNYGYTF. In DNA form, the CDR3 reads TGTGCCAGCAGCCTCACACCTTACGATAACTATGGCTACACCTTC.

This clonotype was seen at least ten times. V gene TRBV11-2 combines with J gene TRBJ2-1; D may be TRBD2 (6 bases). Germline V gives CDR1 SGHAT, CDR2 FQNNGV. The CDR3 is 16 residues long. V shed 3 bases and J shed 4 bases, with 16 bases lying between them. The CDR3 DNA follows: TGTGCCAGCAGCTTGAGCAGGGCTAGCGCATACAATGAGCAGTTCTTC. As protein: CASSLSRASAYNEQFF.

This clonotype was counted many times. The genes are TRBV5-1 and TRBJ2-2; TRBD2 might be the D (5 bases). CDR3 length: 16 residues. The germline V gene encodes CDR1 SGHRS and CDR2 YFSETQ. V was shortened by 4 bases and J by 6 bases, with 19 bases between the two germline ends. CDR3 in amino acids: CASSRDGGFEAGELFF. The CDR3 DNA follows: TGCGCCAGCAGCCGCGACGGAGGCTTCGAGGCCGGGGAGCTGTTTTTT.

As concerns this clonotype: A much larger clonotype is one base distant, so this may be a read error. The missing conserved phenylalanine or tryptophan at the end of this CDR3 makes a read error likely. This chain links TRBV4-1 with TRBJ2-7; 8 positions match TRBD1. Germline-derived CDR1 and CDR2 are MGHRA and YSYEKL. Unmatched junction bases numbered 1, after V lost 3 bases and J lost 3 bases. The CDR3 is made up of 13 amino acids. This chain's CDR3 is CASSQTGVYEQYL. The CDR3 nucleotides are TGCGCCAGCAGCCAGACAGGGGTCTACGAGCAGTACCTC.